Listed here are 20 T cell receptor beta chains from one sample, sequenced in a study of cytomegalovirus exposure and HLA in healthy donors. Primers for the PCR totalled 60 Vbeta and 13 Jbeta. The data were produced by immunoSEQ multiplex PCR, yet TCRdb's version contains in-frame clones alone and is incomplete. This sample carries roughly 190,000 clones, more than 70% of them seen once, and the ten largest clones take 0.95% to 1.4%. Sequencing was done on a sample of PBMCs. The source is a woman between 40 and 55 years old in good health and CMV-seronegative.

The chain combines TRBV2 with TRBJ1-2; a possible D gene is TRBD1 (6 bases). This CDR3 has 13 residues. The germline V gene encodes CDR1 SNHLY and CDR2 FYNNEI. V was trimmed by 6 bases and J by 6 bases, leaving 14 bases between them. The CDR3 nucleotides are TGTGCCAGCAGGAATCAGGGGATCAATGGCTACACCTTC. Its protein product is CASRNQGINGYTF.

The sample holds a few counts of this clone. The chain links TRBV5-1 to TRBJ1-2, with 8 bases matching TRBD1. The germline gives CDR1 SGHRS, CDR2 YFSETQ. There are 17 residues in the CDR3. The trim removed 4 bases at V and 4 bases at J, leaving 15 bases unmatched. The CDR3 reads CASSSPPGQDFSYGYTF. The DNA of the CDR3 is TGCGCCAGCAGCAGCCCCCCGGGACAGGATTTCTCCTATGGCTACACCTTC.

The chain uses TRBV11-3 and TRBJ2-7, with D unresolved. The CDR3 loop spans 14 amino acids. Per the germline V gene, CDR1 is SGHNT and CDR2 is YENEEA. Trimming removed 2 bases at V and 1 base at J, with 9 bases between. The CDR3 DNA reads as TGTGCCAGCAGCTTAAGCCTAGAATCCTACGAGCAGTACTTC. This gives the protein CASSLSLESYEQYF.

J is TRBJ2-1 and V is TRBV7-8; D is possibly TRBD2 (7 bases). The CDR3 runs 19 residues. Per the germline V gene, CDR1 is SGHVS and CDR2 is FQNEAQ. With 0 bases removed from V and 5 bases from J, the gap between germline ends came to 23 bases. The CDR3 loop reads CASSLARGRSRESDNEQFF. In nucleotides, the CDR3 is TGTGCCAGCAGCTTAGCTAGGGGGAGGTCGCGGGAGAGTGACAATGAGCAGTTCTTC.

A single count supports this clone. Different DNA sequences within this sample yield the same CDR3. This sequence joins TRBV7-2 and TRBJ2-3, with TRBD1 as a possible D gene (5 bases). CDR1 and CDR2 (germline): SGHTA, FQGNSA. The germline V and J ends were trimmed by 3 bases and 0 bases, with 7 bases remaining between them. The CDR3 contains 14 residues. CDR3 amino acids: CASSLGHSTDTQYF. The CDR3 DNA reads TGTGCCAGCAGCTTGGGGCATAGCACAGATACGCAGTATTTT.

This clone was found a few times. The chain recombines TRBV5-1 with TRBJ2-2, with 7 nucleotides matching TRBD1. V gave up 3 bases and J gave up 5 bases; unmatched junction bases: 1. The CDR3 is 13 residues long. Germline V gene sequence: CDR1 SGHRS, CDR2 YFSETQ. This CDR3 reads CASSSQGTGELFF. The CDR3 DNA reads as TGCGCCAGCAGCTCACAGGGGACCGGGGAGCTGTTTTTT.

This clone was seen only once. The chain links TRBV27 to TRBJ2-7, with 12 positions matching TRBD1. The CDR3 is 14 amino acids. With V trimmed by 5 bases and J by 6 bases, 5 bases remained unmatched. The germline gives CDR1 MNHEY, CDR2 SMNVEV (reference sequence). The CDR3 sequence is CASSRDRGLGEQYF. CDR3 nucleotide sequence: TGTGCCAGCAGTCGGGACAGGGGGCTGGGCGAGCAGTACTTC.

The CDR3 reads CASRYGQVAGTIYF. The CDR3 coding sequence is TGTGCCAGCAGGTATGGACAGGTCGCAGGCACCATATATTTT. V gene TRBV6-1 combines with J gene TRBJ1-3; 7 nucleotides match TRBD1. This CDR3 has 14 amino acids. With 6 bases clipped from V and 9 bases from J, the junction kept 11 bases outside the gene matches. Germline V gives CDR1 MNHNS, CDR2 SASEGT.

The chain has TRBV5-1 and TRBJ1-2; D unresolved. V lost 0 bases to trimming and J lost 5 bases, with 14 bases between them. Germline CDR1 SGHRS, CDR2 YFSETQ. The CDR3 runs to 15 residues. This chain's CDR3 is CASSLAEGRRYGYTF. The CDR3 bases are TGCGCCAGCAGCTTGGCGGAGGGTAGAAGATATGGCTACACCTTC. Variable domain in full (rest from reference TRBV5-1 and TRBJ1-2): KAGVTQTPRYLIKTRGQQVTLSCSPISGHRSVSWYQQTPGQGLQFLFEYFSETQRNKGNFPGRFSGRQFSNSRSEMNVSTLELGDSALYLCASSLAEGRRYGYTFGSGTRLTVV.

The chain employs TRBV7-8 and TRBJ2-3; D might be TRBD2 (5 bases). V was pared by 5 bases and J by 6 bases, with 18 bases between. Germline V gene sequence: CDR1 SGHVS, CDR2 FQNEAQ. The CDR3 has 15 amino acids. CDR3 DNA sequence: TGTGCCAGCAGCCGTGGTGCAGCGGCCCCGGATACGCAGTATTTT. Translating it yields CASSRGAAAPDTQYF.

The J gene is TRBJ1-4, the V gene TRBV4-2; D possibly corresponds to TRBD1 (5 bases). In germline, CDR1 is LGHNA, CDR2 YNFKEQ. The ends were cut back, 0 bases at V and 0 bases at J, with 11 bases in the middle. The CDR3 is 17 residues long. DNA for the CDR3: TGTGCCAGCAGCCAAGATAGTGTCAGGGCAACTAATGAAAAACTGTTTTTT. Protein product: CASSQDSVRATNEKLFF.

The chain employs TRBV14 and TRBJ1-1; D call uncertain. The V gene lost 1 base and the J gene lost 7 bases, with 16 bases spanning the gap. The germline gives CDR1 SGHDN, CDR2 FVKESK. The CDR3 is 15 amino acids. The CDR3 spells CASSQVALSRGEAFF. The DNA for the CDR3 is TGTGCCAGCAGCCAAGTGGCCCTATCTCGCGGTGAAGCTTTCTTT.

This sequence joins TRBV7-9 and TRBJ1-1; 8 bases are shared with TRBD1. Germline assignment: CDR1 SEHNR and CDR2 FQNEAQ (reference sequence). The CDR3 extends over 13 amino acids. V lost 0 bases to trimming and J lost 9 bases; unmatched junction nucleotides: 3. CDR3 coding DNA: TGTGCCAGCAGCTTAGCGGACAGGGAAAAAGCTTTCTTT. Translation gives CASSLADREKAFF. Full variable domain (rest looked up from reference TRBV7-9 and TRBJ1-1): DTGVSQNPRHKITKRGQNVTFRCDPISEHNRLYWYRQTLGQGPEFLTYFQNEAQLEKSRLLSDRFSAERPKGSFSTLEIQRTEQGDSAMYLCASSLADREKAFFGQGTRLTVV.

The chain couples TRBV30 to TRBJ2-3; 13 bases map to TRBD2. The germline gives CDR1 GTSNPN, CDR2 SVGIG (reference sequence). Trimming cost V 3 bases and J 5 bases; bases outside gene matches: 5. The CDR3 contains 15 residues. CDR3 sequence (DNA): TGTGCCTGGAGCCAAGGACTAGCGGGAGTAGATACGCAGTATTTT. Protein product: CAWSQGLAGVDTQYF.

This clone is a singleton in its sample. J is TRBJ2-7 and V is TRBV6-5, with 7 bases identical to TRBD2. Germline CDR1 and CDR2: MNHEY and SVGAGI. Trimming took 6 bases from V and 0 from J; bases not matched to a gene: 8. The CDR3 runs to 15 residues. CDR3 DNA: TGTGCCAGCAGATCCTCTAGCGGACTCTCCTACGAGCAGTACGTC. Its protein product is CASRSSSGLSYEQYV.

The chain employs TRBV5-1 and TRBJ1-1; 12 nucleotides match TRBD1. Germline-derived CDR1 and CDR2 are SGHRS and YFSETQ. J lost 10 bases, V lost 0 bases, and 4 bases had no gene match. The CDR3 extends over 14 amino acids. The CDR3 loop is CASSLGDRGLAAFF. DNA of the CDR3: TGCGCCAGCAGCTTGGGGGACAGGGGGCTGGCAGCTTTCTTT.

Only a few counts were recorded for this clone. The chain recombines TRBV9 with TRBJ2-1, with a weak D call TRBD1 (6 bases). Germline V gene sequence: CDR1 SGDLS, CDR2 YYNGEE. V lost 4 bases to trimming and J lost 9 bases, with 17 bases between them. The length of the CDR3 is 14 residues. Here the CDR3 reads CASSSTSDRLEQFF. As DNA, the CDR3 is TGTGCCAGCAGCTCAACGAGCGACAGGCTTGAGCAGTTCTTC.

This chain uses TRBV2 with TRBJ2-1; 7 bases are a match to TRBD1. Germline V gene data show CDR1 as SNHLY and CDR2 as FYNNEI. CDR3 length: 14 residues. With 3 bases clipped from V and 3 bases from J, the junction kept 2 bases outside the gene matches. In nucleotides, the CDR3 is TGTGCCAGCAGTGATGACAGGGACTACAATGAGCAGTTCTTC. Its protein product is CASSDDRDYNEQFF.

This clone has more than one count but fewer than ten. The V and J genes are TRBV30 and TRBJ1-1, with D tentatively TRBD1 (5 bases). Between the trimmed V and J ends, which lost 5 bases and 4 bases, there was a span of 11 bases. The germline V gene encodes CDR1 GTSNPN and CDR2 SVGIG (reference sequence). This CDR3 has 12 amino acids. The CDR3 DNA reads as TGTGCCTGGGGACATCAGGGCACTGAAGCTTTCTTT. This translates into CAWGHQGTEAFF. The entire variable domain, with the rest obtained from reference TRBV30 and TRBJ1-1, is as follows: SQTIHQWPATLVQPVGSPLSLECTVEGTSNPNLYWYRQAAGRGLQLLFYSVGIGQISSEVPQNLSASRPQDRQFILSSKKLLLSDSGFYLCAWGHQGTEAFFGQGTRLTVV.

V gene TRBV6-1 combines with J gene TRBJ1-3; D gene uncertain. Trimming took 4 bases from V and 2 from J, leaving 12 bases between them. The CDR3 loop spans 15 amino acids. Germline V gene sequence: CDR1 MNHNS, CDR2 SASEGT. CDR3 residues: CASSVRPNPGNTIYF. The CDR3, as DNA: TGTGCCAGCAGTGTCAGGCCGAACCCTGGAAACACCATATATTTT.